The 20 T cell receptor beta chains given below trace back to one sample, sequenced in a study of CD8+ T cells in alopecia areata. The treatment: oral pan-JAK inhibitor, 5-10 mg twice daily. Extracted from the samples, RNA was reverse transcribed into cDNA to serve as the sequencing template. Method: immunoSEQ multiplex PCR; TCRdb's copy keeps in-frame clones and lacks some. Of 120,000 or so clones listed, approximately 59% are singletons. The specimen comprised CD8+ T cells sorted from blood, sampled at week 4, from a patient treated with tofacitinib. The source of these receptors is a human donor with alopecia areata.

In its sample, this clone was seen once. V and J are TRBV27 and TRBJ1-6; D is perhaps TRBD1 (6 bases). Germline loops: CDR1 MNHEY, CDR2 SMNVEV (reference sequence). This CDR3 comprises 14 residues. Deletions cut 5 bases from V and 7 bases from J, with 12 bases between. CDR3 sequence: CASSRGGANSPLHF. As DNA, the CDR3 is TGTGCCAGCAGTCGTGGGGGGGCGAATTCACCCCTCCACTTT.

V gene TRBV29-1 combines with J gene TRBJ2-7; D gene uncertain. Per germline, CDR1 SQVTM and CDR2 ANQGSEA. The CDR3 runs to 12 residues. V shed 8 bases and J shed 4 bases, with 15 bases lying between them. The CDR3 DNA reads TGCAGCTTGGTGCTGGAAGGGTACGAGCAGTACTTC. Amino acids: CSLVLEGYEQYF.

The rearrangement joins TRBV7-6 to TRBJ2-5, with a weak D call TRBD1 (5 bases). Germline CDR1 SGHVS, CDR2 FNYEAQ. The CDR3 runs to 14 residues. Trimming took off 3 bases at V and 1 base at J, with 9 bases between the two ends. CDR3: CASSLDNPQETQYF. The CDR3 DNA reads as TGTGCCAGCAGCTTGGACAACCCCCAAGAGACCCAGTACTTC.

J is TRBJ2-7 and V is TRBV7-9; D ambiguous. CDR3 length: 13 amino acids. The V gene's germline CDR1 is SEHNR and CDR2 FQNEAQ (reference sequence). Trimming stripped 1 base from V and 0 bases from J, with 4 bases between. In DNA form, the CDR3 reads TGTGCCAGCAGCTTAGTGTCCTCCTACGAGCAGTACTTC. Its protein is CASSLVSSYEQYF.

V is TRBV29-1 and J is TRBJ2-7; D is undetermined. The CDR3 runs 13 residues. CDR1 SQVTM and CDR2 ANQGSEA come from the germline V gene. Trimming took off 7 bases at V and 0 bases at J, with 13 bases between the two ends. The CDR3 region is CSAEGAVSYEQYF. CDR3 nucleotides: TGCAGCGCAGAAGGTGCAGTCTCCTACGAGCAGTACTTC.

This clone was picked up a small number of times. This chain links TRBV7-8 with TRBJ2-4; D not certain. Trimming removed 5 bases at V and 6 bases at J, with 17 bases between. Germline-derived CDR1 and CDR2 are SGHVS and FQNEAQ. The CDR3 length is 15 residues. This CDR3 reads CASSVLQHPTNIQYF. The CDR3 nucleotides are TGTGCCAGCAGCGTATTACAACACCCAACAAACATTCAGTACTTC.

Only a few counts were recorded for this clone. The rearrangement uses TRBV6-5 and TRBJ2-5; TRBD2 matches at 11 bases. Germline V gene sequence: CDR1 MNHEY, CDR2 SVGAGI. J was trimmed by 2 bases and V by 5 bases; bases with no gene match: 4. The length of the CDR3 is 15 residues. As DNA, the CDR3 is TGTGCCAGCAGTCCTAGCGGGGGGCAACAAGAGACCCAGTACTTC. This translates into CASSPSGGQQETQYF.

This clone occurred a few times. V and J are TRBV11-2 and TRBJ2-7; unclear D gene. Germline V CDR1 and CDR2: SGHAT, FQNNGV. V lost 0 bases, J lost 2 bases, and 2 bases lay in between. The CDR3 sequence is 12 residues long. CDR3 sequence reads: CASSLDPYEQYF. The CDR3 DNA reads as TGTGCCAGCAGCTTAGATCCCTACGAGCAGTACTTC. The whole variable domain, filled in from reference TRBV11-2 and TRBJ2-7, reads EAGVAQSPRYKIIEKRQSVAFWCNPISGHATLYWYQQILGQGPKLLIQFQNNGVVDDSQLPKDRFSAERLKGVDSTLKIQPAKLEDSAVYLCASSLDPYEQYFGPGTRLTVT.

The chain couples TRBV27 to TRBJ2-3, with D possibly TRBD1 on 5 matching bases. This CDR3 is built from 15 residues. V dropped 5 bases and J dropped 2 bases, with 14 bases sitting between them. Germline lookup yields CDR1 MNHEY and CDR2 SMNVEV (reference sequence). The CDR3 DNA follows: TGTGCCAGCAGTCTCCAGGGATGGGCCACAGATACGCAGTATTTT. Protein product: CASSLQGWATDTQYF.

The V gene is TRBV4-1, the J gene TRBJ2-1, with 7 bases identical to TRBD2. Per the germline V gene, CDR1 is MGHRA and CDR2 is YSYEKL. The CDR3 sequence is 17 residues long. Unmatched junction bases numbered 8, after V lost 0 bases and J lost 3 bases. CDR3 coding DNA: TGCGCCAGCAGCCAAGAGGACCGGCTAGCGGTCTACAATGAGCAGTTCTTC. This gives the protein CASSQEDRLAVYNEQFF.

This clone was seen just once. CDR3 protein: CASSGGPGTGDPQWETQYF. CDR3 nucleotides: TGTGCCAGCAGTGGGGGACCCGGGACAGGGGATCCTCAATGGGAGACCCAGTACTTC. The rearrangement uses TRBV2 and TRBJ2-5; 10 positions agree with TRBD1. Germline V gene lookup returns CDR1 SNHLY and CDR2 FYNNEI. J gave up 5 bases and V 4 bases, and 19 bases lay outside the gene matches. The CDR3 has 19 amino acids.

This clone has only a few counts. The chain joins TRBV30 to TRBJ2-7; D gene unclear. V was clipped by 5 bases and J by 3 bases, with 8 bases between them. There are 11 residues in the CDR3. CDR1 is GTSNPN, CDR2 SVGIG, per germline (reference sequence). CDR3 nucleotides: TGTGCCTGGGTCCATAACTACGAGCAGTACTTC. It translates to CAWVHNYEQYF.

The CDR3, as DNA: TGTGCCAGCAGCGCTGACTTTCCACCCCTCCACTTT. This gives the protein CASSADFPPLHF. This chain connects TRBV14 to TRBJ1-6, with unresolved D. V dropped 5 bases and J dropped 11 bases, with 10 bases sitting between them. Germline V lookup: CDR1 SGHDN, CDR2 FVKESK. There are 12 residues in the CDR3.

The chain combines TRBV11-2 with TRBJ2-7; D might be TRBD1 (6 bases). Germline V gives CDR1 SGHAT, CDR2 FQNNGV. The germline V and J ends were trimmed by 3 bases and 3 bases, with 12 bases remaining between them. CDR3 length: 14 residues. In DNA, the CDR3 is TGTGCCAGCAGCTTCCGGGACACCTTCTACGAGCAGTACTTC. Residues: CASSFRDTFYEQYF.

CDR3 sequence: CASSGRGDLGHNQPQHF. The CDR3 nucleotides read TGTGCCAGTAGTGGACGGGGGGACCTTGGACACAATCAGCCCCAGCATTTT. The genes are TRBV19 and TRBJ1-5, with a weak D call TRBD1 (5 bases). V lost 5 bases, J lost 3 bases, and 20 bases lay in between. The germline V gene encodes CDR1 LNHDA and CDR2 SQIVND (reference sequence). The CDR3 loop spans 17 amino acids.

Only a few counts were recorded for this clone. The chain employs TRBV14 and TRBJ2-6, with 7 positions matching TRBD1. There are 17 residues in the CDR3. Unmatched junction bases numbered 5, after V lost 3 bases and J lost 0 bases. Germline loops: CDR1 SGHDN, CDR2 FVKESK. CDR3 amino acids: CASSHDRARSGANVLTF. In nucleotides, the CDR3 is TGTGCCAGCAGCCATGACAGGGCCCGCTCTGGGGCCAACGTCCTGACTTTC.

The V and J genes are TRBV7-9 and TRBJ2-2; TRBD2 agrees at 10 bases. This CDR3 has 17 amino acids. V lost 3 bases to trimming and J lost 1 base; unmatched junction nucleotides: 5. Germline CDR1 and CDR2: SEHNR and FQNEAQ (reference sequence). Here the CDR3 reads CASSFPGLAVNTGELFF. In nucleotides, the CDR3 is TGTGCCAGCAGCTTTCCCGGACTAGCGGTGAACACCGGGGAGCTGTTTTTT. Full variable domain (missing parts from reference TRBV7-9 and TRBJ2-2): DTGVSQNPRHKITKRGQNVTFRCDPISEHNRLYWYRQTLGQGPEFLTYFQNEAQLEKSRLLSDRFSAERPKGSFSTLEIQRTEQGDSAMYLCASSFPGLAVNTGELFFGEGSRLTVL.

The gene calls are TRBV30 and TRBJ2-3; the D is unclear. In germline, CDR1 is GTSNPN, CDR2 SVGIG (reference sequence). This CDR3 is built from 15 residues. The V and J ends lost 0 bases and 4 bases respectively, with 14 bases between them. CDR3 DNA sequence: TGTGCCTGGAGTGTACATCCAGCAGCCGCAGATACGCAGTATTTT. Translation: CAWSVHPAAADTQYF.

The chain joins TRBV2 to TRBJ2-5; the match to TRBD2 covers 9 bases. The CDR3 length is 14 residues. Germline lookup yields CDR1 SNHLY and CDR2 FYNNEI. The trim removed 8 bases at V and 1 base at J, leaving 5 bases unmatched. CDR3 nucleotide sequence: TGTGCCAGCGACAAGCGGGGGGTCCAAGAGACCCAGTACTTC. Translation: CASDKRGVQETQYF.

V gene TRBV29-1 combines with J gene TRBJ2-7; 7 nucleotides align to TRBD1. Germline lookup yields CDR1 SQVTM and CDR2 ANQGSEA. V gave up 6 bases and J gave up 7 bases; unmatched junction bases: 6. CDR3 size: 11 residues. The DNA of the CDR3 is TGCAGCGTGATATGGACAGGAGAGCAGTACTTC. The encoded protein is CSVIWTGEQYF.